These T cell receptor beta chains were read from a single sample in a study of cytomegalovirus exposure and HLA in healthy donors. TCRdb keeps only in-frame clones here, not all; method: immunoSEQ multiplex PCR. The sample shows about 140,000 clones, about 95% of them seen only once. The sample was PBMCs. The source is a man aged 18 to 29 in good health and CMV-seropositive. Both conserved end residues are part of each CDR3. A D gene is named only where the DNA matches it firmly. Size tells how often a clone was seen (once, few, many) or the class of an expanded clone, and some rows leave it out.

D gene: TRBD1; V gene: TRBV10-3; J gene: TRBJ2-7; clone size: -; CDR3 protein: CAIGQGGEQYF; CDR3 DNA: TGTGCCATCGGACAGGGGGGCGAGCAGTACTTC
D gene: TRBD2; V gene: TRBV5-1; J gene: TRBJ2-2; clone size: -; CDR3 protein: CASSLTSGRAGELFF; CDR3 DNA: TGCGCCAGCAGCTTGACTAGCGGGAGGGCCGGGGAGCTGTTTTTT
D gene: -; V gene: TRBV21-1; J gene: TRBJ1-1; clone size: -; CDR3 protein: CASNLRAGGDTEAFF; CDR3 DNA: TGTGCCAGCAACCTGCGGGCAGGGGGCGACACTGAAGCTTTCTTT
D gene: TRBD1; V gene: TRBV28; J gene: TRBJ1-5; clone size: -; CDR3 protein: CASVRWTGGNQPQHF; CDR3 DNA: TGTGCCAGCGTTCGGTGGACAGGGGGCAATCAGCCCCAGCATTTT
D gene: -; V gene: TRBV7-2; J gene: TRBJ2-3; clone size: -; CDR3 protein: CASSPPRAGPVTDTQYF; CDR3 DNA: TGTGCCAGCAGCCCCCCAAGGGCAGGGCCGGTCACAGATACGCAGTATTTT
D gene: -; V gene: TRBV10-1; J gene: TRBJ2-5; clone size: -; CDR3 protein: CASSELLARETQYF; CDR3 DNA: TGCGCCAGCAGTGAGCTGCTAGCGAGAGAGACCCAGTACTTC
D gene: TRBD2; V gene: TRBV7-2; J gene: TRBJ2-7; clone size: -; CDR3 protein: CASSLGLAGAEQYF; CDR3 DNA: TGTGCCAGCAGCTTAGGACTAGCGGGAGCCGAGCAGTACTTC
D gene: TRBD1; V gene: TRBV27; J gene: TRBJ1-1; clone size: -; CDR3 protein: CASGQGVNTEAFF; CDR3 DNA: TGTGCCAGCGGACAGGGGGTGAACACTGAAGCTTTCTTT
D gene: -; V gene: TRBV20-1; J gene: TRBJ2-3; clone size: -; CDR3 protein: CSAPSGDTQYF; CDR3 DNA: TGCAGTGCCCCATCGGGGGATACGCAGTATTTT
D gene: TRBD1; V gene: TRBV5-1; J gene: TRBJ1-2; clone size: -; CDR3 protein: CASSRGQGGDSYTF; CDR3 DNA: TGCGCCAGCAGCCGGGGACAGGGTGGGGATAGCTACACCTTC
D gene: -; V gene: TRBV2; J gene: TRBJ2-2; clone size: -; CDR3 protein: CASSYTPGDTGELFF; CDR3 DNA: TGTGCCAGCAGCTATACTCCAGGTGACACTGGGGAGCTGTTTTTT
D gene: -; V gene: TRBV28; J gene: TRBJ2-1; clone size: -; CDR3 protein: CASSFLAQQGEQFF; CDR3 DNA: TGTGCCAGCAGTTTCCTAGCCCAACAGGGTGAGCAGTTCTTC
D gene: TRBD2; V gene: TRBV7-9; J gene: TRBJ2-5; clone size: once; CDR3 protein: CASSREKLAEQETQYF; CDR3 DNA: TGTGCCAGCAGCCGGGAAAAGCTAGCGGAACAAGAGACCCAGTACTTC
D gene: TRBD2; V gene: TRBV11-2; J gene: TRBJ2-7; clone size: -; CDR3 protein: CASSLGTGALAGGPYEQYF; CDR3 DNA: TGTGCCAGCAGCTTAGGTACGGGGGCTCTAGCGGGAGGCCCCTACGAGCAGTACTTC
D gene: TRBD2; V gene: TRBV27; J gene: TRBJ2-4; clone size: -; CDR3 protein: CASSLTGHGGDIQYF; CDR3 DNA: TGTGCCAGCAGTTTAACGGGTCATGGGGGGGACATTCAGTACTTC
D gene: TRBD2; V gene: TRBV6-1; J gene: TRBJ2-1; clone size: -; CDR3 protein: CASSGEGLAGGRYNEQFF; CDR3 DNA: TGTGCCAGCAGTGGGGAGGGACTAGCGGGAGGGAGATACAATGAGCAGTTCTTC
D gene: -; V gene: TRBV28; J gene: TRBJ2-7; clone size: -; CDR3 protein: CASSLGLDYEQYF; CDR3 DNA: TGTGCCAGCAGTTTGGGTCTAGACTACGAGCAGTACTTC
D gene: -; V gene: TRBV9; J gene: TRBJ2-1; clone size: -; CDR3 protein: CASSATSRGQYNEQFF; CDR3 DNA: TGTGCCAGCAGCGCGACCTCAAGGGGTCAATACAATGAGCAGTTCTTC
D gene: TRBD1; V gene: TRBV25-1; J gene: TRBJ2-1; clone size: -; CDR3 protein: CASSELGRGSSYNEQFF; CDR3 DNA: TGTGCCAGCAGTGAATTAGGCAGGGGGAGCTCCTACAATGAGCAGTTCTTC
D gene: TRBD1; V gene: TRBV7-9; J gene: TRBJ1-2; clone size: -; CDR3 protein: CASSFSPRDRFYGYTF; CDR3 DNA: TGTGCCAGCAGCTTTTCCCCCAGGGACAGGTTCTATGGCTACACCTTC
D gene: TRBD2; V gene: TRBV7-2; J gene: TRBJ2-1; clone size: -; CDR3 protein: CASSLSTSGVNEQFF; CDR3 DNA: TGTGCCAGCAGCTTAAGCACTAGCGGAGTCAATGAGCAGTTCTTC
D gene: TRBD1; V gene: TRBV2; J gene: TRBJ2-7; clone size: -; CDR3 protein: CASRGQGSSDEQYF; CDR3 DNA: TGTGCCAGCAGGGGACAGGGGAGTTCCGACGAGCAGTACTTC
D gene: -; V gene: TRBV7-9; J gene: TRBJ2-1; clone size: -; CDR3 protein: CASSSLGDEQFF; CDR3 DNA: TGTGCCAGCAGCTCCTTAGGGGATGAGCAGTTCTTC
D gene: TRBD1; V gene: TRBV19; J gene: TRBJ2-7; clone size: -; CDR3 protein: CASGRDSTYEQYF; CDR3 DNA: TGTGCCAGTGGCCGGGACAGTACCTACGAGCAGTACTTC
D gene: TRBD2; V gene: TRBV28; J gene: TRBJ2-3; clone size: -; CDR3 protein: CASSLSLRGSSTDTQYF; CDR3 DNA: TGTGCCAGCAGTTTATCCCTGCGCGGGAGCAGCACAGATACGCAGTATTTT
D gene: TRBD1; V gene: TRBV5-1; J gene: TRBJ1-6; clone size: -; CDR3 protein: CASGTEDSPLHF; CDR3 DNA: TGCGCCAGTGGGACAGAGGATTCACCCCTCCACTTT
D gene: TRBD1; V gene: TRBV6-5; J gene: TRBJ2-7; clone size: -; CDR3 protein: CASSTGTGASEQYF; CDR3 DNA: TGTGCCAGCAGTACCGGGACAGGGGCGTCCGAGCAGTACTTC
D gene: -; V gene: TRBV4-1; J gene: TRBJ1-2; clone size: -; CDR3 protein: CASSHDSRTGSGYTF; CDR3 DNA: TGCGCCAGCAGCCACGACTCCCGAACCGGGAGTGGCTACACCTTC
D gene: TRBD1; V gene: TRBV7-6; J gene: TRBJ1-1; clone size: -; CDR3 protein: CASSLDRAWNTEAFF; CDR3 DNA: TGTGCCAGCAGCTTGGACAGGGCGTGGAACACTGAAGCTTTCTTT
D gene: -; V gene: TRBV29-1; J gene: TRBJ2-7; clone size: -; CDR3 protein: CSASDSYEQYF; CDR3 DNA: TGCAGCGCTAGCGACTCCTACGAGCAGTACTTC
D gene: -; V gene: TRBV19; J gene: TRBJ2-7; clone size: -; CDR3 protein: CASSIGPQPSSYEQYF; CDR3 DNA: TGTGCCAGTAGTATAGGTCCACAGCCGAGCTCCTACGAGCAGTACTTC
D gene: -; V gene: TRBV27; J gene: TRBJ2-7; clone size: -; CDR3 protein: CASKTMGRDYEQYF; CDR3 DNA: TGTGCCAGCAAGACCATGGGCCGAGACTACGAGCAGTACTTC
D gene: TRBD2; V gene: TRBV6-5; J gene: TRBJ2-7; clone size: -; CDR3 protein: CASSYRTSERYEQYF; CDR3 DNA: TGTGCCAGCAGTTACCGGACTAGCGAGCGCTACGAGCAGTACTTC
D gene: TRBD1; V gene: TRBV7-9; J gene: TRBJ1-2; clone size: -; CDR3 protein: CASSGDSSHGYTF; CDR3 DNA: TGTGCCAGCAGCGGGGACAGTTCCCATGGCTACACCTTC
D gene: TRBD2; V gene: TRBV7-6; J gene: TRBJ2-1; clone size: -; CDR3 protein: CASSFGLAEYNEQFF; CDR3 DNA: TGTGCCAGCAGCTTCGGACTAGCGGAATACAATGAGCAGTTCTTC
D gene: -; V gene: TRBV5-1; J gene: TRBJ2-1; clone size: -; CDR3 protein: CASSLVDRSNEQFF; CDR3 DNA: TGCGCCAGCAGCTTGGTGGACAGATCCAATGAGCAGTTCTTC
D gene: -; V gene: TRBV28; J gene: TRBJ2-3; clone size: -; CDR3 protein: CASSLYHGVDTQYF; CDR3 DNA: TGTGCCAGCAGTTTATACCACGGTGTCGATACGCAGTATTTT
D gene: -; V gene: TRBV6-6; J gene: TRBJ1-1; clone size: -; CDR3 protein: CASSYERGLEAFF; CDR3 DNA: TGTGCCAGCAGTTACGAGCGAGGTCTTGAAGCTTTCTTT
D gene: TRBD1; V gene: TRBV10-3; J gene: TRBJ2-3; clone size: -; CDR3 protein: CAISERTGSTDTQYF; CDR3 DNA: TGTGCCATCAGTGAGAGGACAGGCAGTACAGATACGCAGTATTTT
D gene: -; V gene: TRBV15; J gene: TRBJ2-2; clone size: -; CDR3 protein: CATSRDSSGELFF; CDR3 DNA: TGTGCCACCAGCAGAGATTCCAGCGGGGAGCTGTTTTTT
D gene: -; V gene: TRBV5-4; J gene: TRBJ2-2; clone size: -; CDR3 protein: CASSPGSEDTGELFF; CDR3 DNA: TGTGCCAGCAGCCCCGGTTCAGAGGACACCGGGGAGCTGTTTTTT
D gene: -; V gene: TRBV5-1; J gene: TRBJ1-2; clone size: -; CDR3 protein: CASSASGGNYGYTF; CDR3 DNA: TGCGCCAGCAGCGCTTCGGGGGGAAACTATGGCTACACCTTC
D gene: TRBD1; V gene: TRBV9; J gene: TRBJ2-3; clone size: -; CDR3 protein: CASSVDAGQGTDTQYF; CDR3 DNA: TGTGCCAGCAGCGTAGATGCGGGACAGGGGACAGATACGCAGTATTTT
D gene: -; V gene: TRBV6-5; J gene: TRBJ1-1; clone size: once; CDR3 protein: CASSYEVDTEAFF; CDR3 DNA: TGTGCCAGCAGTTACGAGGTAGACACTGAAGCTTTCTTT
D gene: TRBD1; V gene: TRBV28; J gene: TRBJ2-1; clone size: -; CDR3 protein: CASSFVGQPYNEQFF; CDR3 DNA: TGTGCCAGCAGTTTTGTGGGACAGCCCTACAATGAGCAGTTCTTC
D gene: TRBD1; V gene: TRBV28; J gene: TRBJ1-2; clone size: -; CDR3 protein: CASSYPGGADYGYTF; CDR3 DNA: TGTGCCAGCAGTTATCCAGGGGGCGCCGACTATGGCTACACCTTC
D gene: -; V gene: TRBV5-8; J gene: TRBJ1-1; clone size: -; CDR3 protein: CASSLTGNTEAFF; CDR3 DNA: TGTGCCAGCAGCTTGACAGGCAACACTGAAGCTTTCTTT
D gene: TRBD1; V gene: TRBV28; J gene: TRBJ1-5; clone size: -; CDR3 protein: CASSRRDRASQPQHF; CDR3 DNA: TGTGCCAGCAGTCGCAGGGACAGGGCATCTCAGCCCCAGCATTTT
D gene: -; V gene: TRBV5-1; J gene: TRBJ2-7; clone size: -; CDR3 protein: CASSFGSGETYEQYF; CDR3 DNA: TGCGCCAGCAGCTTTGGATCAGGGGAAACCTACGAGCAGTACTTC
D gene: TRBD2; V gene: TRBV4-2; J gene: TRBJ2-7; clone size: once; CDR3 protein: CASSTSGSSHEQYF; CDR3 DNA: TGTGCCAGCAGCACTAGCGGGAGTTCCCACGAGCAGTACTTC
D gene: -; V gene: TRBV7-6; J gene: TRBJ2-2; clone size: -; CDR3 protein: CASSLRVPGGANTGELFF; CDR3 DNA: TGTGCCAGCAGCTTAAGGGTTCCCGGGGGAGCGAACACCGGGGAGCTGTTTTTT
D gene: -; V gene: TRBV28; J gene: TRBJ1-5; clone size: -; CDR3 protein: CASSLQEPQHF; CDR3 DNA: TGTGCCAGCAGTCTTCAGGAGCCCCAGCATTTT
D gene: -; V gene: TRBV5-1; J gene: TRBJ2-3; clone size: -; CDR3 protein: CASSFAPVDTQYF; CDR3 DNA: TGCGCCAGCAGCTTTGCCCCGGTAGATACGCAGTATTTT
D gene: TRBD2; V gene: TRBV6-7; J gene: TRBJ2-1; clone size: -; CDR3 protein: CASSKHPGGTSSYNEQFF; CDR3 DNA: TGTGCCAGCAGCAAACACCCAGGAGGGACTAGCTCCTACAATGAGCAGTTCTTC